Below are 21 T cell receptor beta chains sequenced from a single sample in a study of blood T cell repertoires in COVID-19 (dated by TCRdb to the early 2020s). Libraries were built with the immunoSEQ multiplex PCR assay. TCRdb obtained this table from immuneACCESS and retained in-frame rearrangements with V and J assigned. These tables miss some clones; where compared with another copy, unresolved V genes account for less than half of the shortfall, and the remainder is unexplained. Within this sample are about 120,000 clones, with 70% to 90% of them counted one time only. The ten largest clones add up to about 1% of the sample. Material for sequencing was peripheral blood. These receptors were taken from a woman older than 75 with acute or convalescent COVID-19.

This clone appeared once. Here the CDR3 reads CASSLGWGLGANVLTF. The CDR3 DNA reads as TGTGCCAGCAGCTTGGGTTGGGGGCTTGGGGCCAACGTCCTGACTTTC. This chain uses TRBV5-8 with TRBJ2-6; D is possibly TRBD1 (6 bases). Germline-derived CDR1 and CDR2 are SGHTS and YDEGEE. This CDR3 has 16 amino acids. Trimming pared 0 bases from V and 3 bases from J, leaving 10 bases between.

The chain recombines TRBV6-5 with TRBJ2-3, with 9 bases aligning to TRBD2. The CDR3 is 15 residues long. Germline V gives CDR1 MNHEY, CDR2 SVGAGI. V gave up 7 bases and J gave up 1 base; unmatched junction bases: 6. CDR3: CASKEIAGGTDTQYF. In DNA form, the CDR3 reads TGTGCCAGCAAGGAGATAGCGGGAGGCACAGATACGCAGTATTTT.

The genes are TRBV28 and TRBJ2-1; 8 bases are shared with TRBD1. J gave up 2 bases and V 3 bases, and 12 bases lay outside the gene matches. The CDR3 sequence is 18 residues long. CDR1 and CDR2 (germline): MDHEN, SYDVKM. CDR3 loop: CASSLDRAQFNPYNEQFF. DNA of the CDR3: TGTGCCAGCAGTTTGGACAGGGCTCAATTTAATCCCTACAATGAGCAGTTCTTC. Variable domain in full (rest from reference TRBV28 and TRBJ2-1): DVKVTQSSRYLVKRTGEKVFLECVQDMDHENMFWYRQDPGLGLRLIYFSYDVKMKEKGDIPEGYSVSREKKERFSLILESASTNQTSMYLCASSLDRAQFNPYNEQFFGPGTRLTVL.

V gene TRBV6-5 combines with J gene TRBJ2-2; 8 bases map to TRBD1. From germline, CDR1 is MNHEY and CDR2 SVGAGI. J gave up 5 bases and V 5 bases, and 7 bases lay outside the gene matches. The CDR3 is 15 residues long. DNA for the CDR3: TGTGCCAGCAGTCGGCAGGGGGCTGGTACCGGGGAGCTGTTTTTT. As protein: CASSRQGAGTGELFF.

The CDR3 sequence is CASSVEAGGLHEQYF. CDR3 DNA: TGTGCCAGCAGCGTAGAGGCGGGAGGGCTCCACGAGCAGTACTTC. The V gene is TRBV9, the J gene TRBJ2-7; 9 bases map to TRBD2. The CDR3 extends over 15 amino acids. The V segment lost 0 bases and the J segment 5 bases; nucleotides outside the gene matches: 6. Germline V gene sequence: CDR1 SGDLS, CDR2 YYNGEE. The variable domain in full, with the rest retrieved from reference TRBV9 and TRBJ2-7, is DSGVTQTPKHLITATGQRVTLRCSPRSGDLSVYWYQQSLDQGLQFLIQYYNGEERAKGNILERFSAQQFPDLHSELNLSSLELGDSALYFCASSVEAGGLHEQYFGPGTRLTVT.

This clone has just a few counts. J is TRBJ1-5 and V is TRBV4-1, with D perhaps matching TRBD1 (6 bases). The V end lost 2 bases, the J end lost 0 bases, and 17 bases lay between the germline ends. The CDR3 is 18 amino acids. Germline V gene sequence: CDR1 MGHRA, CDR2 YSYEKL. CDR3 sequence (DNA): TGCGCCAGCAGCCAATTTCTACAGGGAATCTATAGCAATCAGCCCCAGCATTTT. Translated: CASSQFLQGIYSNQPQHF.

In DNA form, the CDR3 reads TGTGCCAGCAGCGTACGGTCGGCGGGAGGATACACCGGGGAGCTGTTTTTT. It translates to CASSVRSAGGYTGELFF. This rearrangement joins TRBV9 to TRBJ2-2; 8 bases match TRBD2. Trimming took 1 base from V and 3 from J; bases not matched to a gene: 8. This CDR3 is built from 17 residues. Germline CDR1 and CDR2: SGDLS and YYNGEE.

V gene TRBV6-5 combines with J gene TRBJ1-2; D is perhaps TRBD1 (5 bases). The CDR3 runs to 15 residues. Per germline, CDR1 MNHEY and CDR2 SVGAGI. The V gene lost 2 bases and the J gene lost 6 bases, with 16 bases spanning the gap. CDR3 sequence (DNA): TGTGCCAGCAGTTACGGCCTGGGGGGGGGTGATGGCTACACCTTC. It is translated as CASSYGLGGGDGYTF.

This chain uses TRBV6-5 with TRBJ2-7, with D possibly matching TRBD2 (6 bases). V lost 5 bases, J lost 2 bases, and 13 bases lay in between. The CDR3 extends over 14 amino acids. Germline-derived CDR1 and CDR2 are MNHEY and SVGAGI. The CDR3 DNA is TGTGCCAGCAGTCCGGGCGGAGGGACCTACGAGCAGTACTTC. Protein sequence: CASSPGGGTYEQYF.

This clone occurred once. Other DNA sequences from this sample encode an identical CDR3 as well. The chain couples TRBV19 to TRBJ2-6, with a tentative D call TRBD2 (6 bases). The V gene lost 3 bases and the J gene lost 4 bases, with 10 bases spanning the gap. CDR1 is LNHDA, CDR2 SQIVND, per germline (reference sequence). The length of the CDR3 is 15 residues. This CDR3 is CASSIGGPGANVLTF. CDR3 DNA: TGTGCCAGTAGTATCGGAGGGCCCGGGGCCAACGTCCTGACTTTC.

The chain links TRBV7-2 to TRBJ2-7; TRBD2 matches at 11 bases. The V segment lost 5 bases and the J segment 2 bases; nucleotides outside the gene matches: 17. The CDR3 totals 19 residues. Germline CDR1 is SGHTA and CDR2 is FQGNSA. CDR3 amino acids: CASSPPWTSGSQNPYEQYF. As DNA, the CDR3 is TGTGCCAGCAGCCCACCGTGGACTAGCGGGTCCCAAAACCCCTACGAGCAGTACTTC.

This chain joins TRBV25-1 and TRBJ2-1; a weak D match, TRBD2 (6 bases). The germline V gene has CDR1 MGHDK and CDR2 SYGVNS. This CDR3 has 12 amino acids. V was pared by 6 bases and J by 7 bases, with 10 bases between. The CDR3 loop reads CASRTRRNEQFF. In DNA form, the CDR3 reads TGTGCCAGCAGGACTAGGAGGAATGAGCAGTTCTTC.

CDR3 in DNA: TGTGCCAGTAGCACAGTGTCAACTAATGAAAAACTGTTTTTT. Protein sequence: CASSTVSTNEKLFF. The V and J genes are TRBV19 and TRBJ1-4; the D is unclear. Trimming cost V 6 bases and J 0 bases, with 8 bases left between them. The CDR3 sequence is 14 residues long. Germline V lookup: CDR1 LNHDA, CDR2 SQIVND (reference sequence).

The chain combines TRBV10-2 with TRBJ1-5, with D possibly TRBD1 on 5 matching bases. The germline CDR1 and CDR2 sequences are WSHSY and SAAADI. Trimming shortened V by 8 bases and J by 3 bases, and 8 bases separated the two germline ends. This CDR3 has 12 amino acids. CDR3 in amino acids: CASQGYNQPQHF. The DNA for the CDR3 is TGCGCCAGCCAGGGTTACAATCAGCCCCAGCATTTT.

J is TRBJ2-5 and V is TRBV5-6; the D is unclear. CDR3 length: 15 amino acids. From germline, CDR1 is SGHDT and CDR2 YYEEEE. Between the trimmed V and J ends, which lost 0 bases and 2 bases, there was a span of 11 bases. The CDR3 sequence: CASSLVTVLQETQYF. The CDR3 DNA follows: TGTGCCAGCAGCTTGGTAACTGTACTTCAAGAGACCCAGTACTTC.

The chain links TRBV6-5 to TRBJ2-7; weak D call: TRBD2 (5 bases). This CDR3 contains 15 residues. V shed 0 bases and J shed 3 bases, with 12 bases lying between them. Germline lookup yields CDR1 MNHEY and CDR2 SVGAGI. As DNA, the CDR3 is TGTGCCAGCAGTTACTCAAGCGGCTCTTACTACGAGCAGTACTTC. As protein: CASSYSSGSYYEQYF.

This sequence joins TRBV6-2 or TRBV6-3 and TRBJ2-5, with D uncertain. This CDR3 has 12 amino acids. Trimming removed 0 bases at V and 14 bases at J, with 13 bases between. Germline loops: CDR1 MNHEY, CDR2 SVGEGT. The DNA for the CDR3 is TGTGCCAGCAGTTACTCCTGGTTGACAAGTTACTTC. This codes for CASSYSWLTSYF.

V usage is TRBV7-2 and J usage is TRBJ2-3; maybe TRBD2 (6 bases). Germline assignment: CDR1 SGHTA and CDR2 FQGNSA. Deletions cut 6 bases from V and 1 base from J, with 14 bases between. The CDR3 is 15 amino acids. The CDR3 region is CASSVGGSRTDTQYF. In nucleotides, the CDR3 is TGTGCCAGCAGTGTAGGAGGGAGCCGCACAGATACGCAGTATTTT.

The chain recombines TRBV2 with TRBJ1-4; 8 nucleotides match TRBD1. V lost 4 bases, J lost 5 bases, and 0 bases stayed unmatched. From germline, CDR1 is SNHLY and CDR2 FYNNEI. This CDR3 is 13 amino acids long. The CDR3 DNA follows: TGTGCCAGCAGTGGGACAGGGAATGAAAAACTGTTTTTT. Translation gives CASSGTGNEKLFF.

V is TRBV9 and J is TRBJ2-2; the D gene is possibly TRBD2 (7 bases). CDR3 size: 16 residues. Germline CDR1 reads SGDLS; CDR2 reads YYNGEE. The ends were cut back, 3 bases at V and 3 bases at J, with 15 bases in the middle. The CDR3 DNA follows: TGTGCCAGCAGCGGACCTGGGGGGGCCTACACCGGGGAGCTGTTTTTT. It is translated as CASSGPGGAYTGELFF.

This clone was seen just once. The chain uses TRBV5-1 and TRBJ2-5; maybe TRBD1 (6 bases). Germline CDR1 reads SGHRS; CDR2 reads YFSETQ. Trimming took off 4 bases at V and 2 bases at J, with 9 bases between the two ends. The CDR3 consists of 13 residues. The CDR3 sequence: CASSRGQQETQYF. As DNA, the CDR3 is TGCGCCAGCAGCCGAGGACAGCAAGAGACCCAGTACTTC.